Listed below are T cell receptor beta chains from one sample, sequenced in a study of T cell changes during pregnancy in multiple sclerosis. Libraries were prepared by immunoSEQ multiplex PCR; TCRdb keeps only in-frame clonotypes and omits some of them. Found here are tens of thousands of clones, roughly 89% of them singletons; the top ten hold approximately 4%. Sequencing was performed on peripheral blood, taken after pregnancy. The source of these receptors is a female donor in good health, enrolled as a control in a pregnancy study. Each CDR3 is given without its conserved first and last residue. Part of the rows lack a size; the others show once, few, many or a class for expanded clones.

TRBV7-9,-,ASSPGRGPYEQY
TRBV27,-,ASSPVGAYGNTIY
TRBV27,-,ASSLIGDTQY
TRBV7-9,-,ASSLAGADTQY
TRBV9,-,ASSAGQGSYNEQF
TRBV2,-,ASSLGTGPYEQY
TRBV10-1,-,ASLSSGGAGETDTQY
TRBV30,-,AWSPDTNSNQPQH
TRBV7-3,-,ASSLGAGNTIY
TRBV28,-,ASSRDRALYNEQF
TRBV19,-,ASAAGTGDYEQY
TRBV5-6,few,ASSLIAGGPDTQY
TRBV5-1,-,ASSLEASGRYNEQF
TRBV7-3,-,ASSFSADTQY
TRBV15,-,ATSSPVGRNNEQF
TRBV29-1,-,SVAQGTITAQETQY
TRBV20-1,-,SASGGYEQY
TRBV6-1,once,ASSDTQGKYYGYT
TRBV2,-,ASTMQGRGTDTQY
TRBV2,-,ASRSGSAPLSGNTIY
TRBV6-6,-,ASSYEQFSNQPQH
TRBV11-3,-,ASSHGMGNTEAF
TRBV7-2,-,ASSPWGLAQETQY
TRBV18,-,ASSPPGLSNQPQH
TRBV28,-,ASAAVDSSLRPQH
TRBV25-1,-,ASRTTGLAYNEQF
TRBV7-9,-,ASSSAILAEFYEQY
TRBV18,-,ASRTSGTYEQY
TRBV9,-,ASSSGQNSNQPQH
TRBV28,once,ASTRPGTSGRAKNIQY
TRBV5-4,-,ARTGCNQPQH
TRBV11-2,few,ASSSSGGIGGFNEKLF
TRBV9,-,ASSVGVSGGPETQY
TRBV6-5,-,ASSPLQGSSAEQY
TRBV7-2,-,ASLGVAGIGELF
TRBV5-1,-,ASSLNQGPIT
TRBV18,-,ASSRYVGTDNRYGYT
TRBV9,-,ASTRGGSSYNEQF
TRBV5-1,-,ASSTQEGYEQY
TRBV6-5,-,ASSFNEQY
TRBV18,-,ASWTGQGAQGYT
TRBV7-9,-,ASSLDGTTRGGYT
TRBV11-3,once,ASSPGGSTDTQY
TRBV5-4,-,ATKRRGGWWSDTQY
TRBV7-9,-,ASSVGTDEAF
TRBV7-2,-,ASSSPGGARAF
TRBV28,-,ASNPHQGPNTEAF
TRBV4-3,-,ASSQESGTGGEKLF
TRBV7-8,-,ASSLGQTYNSPLH
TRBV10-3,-,AISESTATNEKLF
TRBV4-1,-,ASSLTGTSYNEQF
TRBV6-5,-,ASSHETGGRAF
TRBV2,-,ASSDSDRGYYSNQPQH
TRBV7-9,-,ASSPSRGTSWSEQY
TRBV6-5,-,ASSYPTSSGANVLT